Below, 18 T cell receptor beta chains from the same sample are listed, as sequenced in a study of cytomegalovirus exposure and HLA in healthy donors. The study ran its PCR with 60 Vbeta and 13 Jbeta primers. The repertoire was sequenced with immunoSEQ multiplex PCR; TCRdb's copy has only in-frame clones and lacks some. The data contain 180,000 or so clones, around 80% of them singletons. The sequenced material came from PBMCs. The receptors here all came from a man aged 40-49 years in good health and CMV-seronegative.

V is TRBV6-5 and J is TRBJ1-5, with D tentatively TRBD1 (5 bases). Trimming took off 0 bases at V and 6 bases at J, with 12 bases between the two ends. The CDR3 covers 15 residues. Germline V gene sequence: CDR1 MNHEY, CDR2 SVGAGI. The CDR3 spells CASSYSREYGQPQHF. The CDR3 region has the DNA TGTGCCAGCAGTTACTCCAGGGAATACGGTCAGCCCCAGCATTTT.

The CDR3 region has the DNA TGCGCCAGCAGCTGGGGGATCCGGGGGACAGGGTCCTACGAGCAGTACTTC. The encoded protein is CASSWGIRGTGSYEQYF. The chain uses TRBV5-1 and TRBJ2-7; 9 bases are shared with TRBD1. Germline V gene sequence: CDR1 SGHRS, CDR2 YFSETQ. The CDR3 runs to 17 residues. Trimming at V came to 3 bases and at J to 1 base, leaving 11 bases not matched to a gene.

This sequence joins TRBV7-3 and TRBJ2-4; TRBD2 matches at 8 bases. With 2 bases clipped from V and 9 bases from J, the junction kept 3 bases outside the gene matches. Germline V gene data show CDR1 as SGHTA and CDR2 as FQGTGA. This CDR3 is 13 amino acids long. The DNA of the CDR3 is TGTGCCAGCAGCTTAGCCCTAGCGGGCATTCAGTACTTC. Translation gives CASSLALAGIQYF.

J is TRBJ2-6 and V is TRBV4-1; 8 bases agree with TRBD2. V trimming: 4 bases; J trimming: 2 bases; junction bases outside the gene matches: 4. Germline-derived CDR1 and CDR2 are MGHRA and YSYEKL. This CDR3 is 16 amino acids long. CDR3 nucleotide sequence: TGCGCCAGCAGCCCCCGGGGACTAGCTGGGGCCAACGTCCTGACTTTC. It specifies CASSPRGLAGANVLTF.

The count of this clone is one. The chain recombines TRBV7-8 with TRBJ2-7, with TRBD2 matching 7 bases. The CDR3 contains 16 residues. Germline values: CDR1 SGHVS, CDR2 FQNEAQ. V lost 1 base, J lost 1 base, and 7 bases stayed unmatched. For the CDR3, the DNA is TGTGCCAGCAGCTTAGACGTGGGAGGGCCGTCCTACGAGCAGTACTTC. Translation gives CASSLDVGGPSYEQYF. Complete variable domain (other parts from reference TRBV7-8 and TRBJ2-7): GAGVSQSPRYKVAKRGQDVALRCDPISGHVSLFWYQQALGQGPEFLTYFQNEAQLDKSGLPSDRFFAERPEGSVSTLKIQRTQQEDSAVYLCASSLDVGGPSYEQYFGPGTRLTVT.

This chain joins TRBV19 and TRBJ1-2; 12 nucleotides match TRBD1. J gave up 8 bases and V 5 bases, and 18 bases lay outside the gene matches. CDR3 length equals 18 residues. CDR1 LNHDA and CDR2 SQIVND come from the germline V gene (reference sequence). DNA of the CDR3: TGTGCCAGTAGTCCTACTCTTACCGGGACAGGGGGCGCCGGGGGCTACACCTTC. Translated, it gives CASSPTLTGTGGAGGYTF.

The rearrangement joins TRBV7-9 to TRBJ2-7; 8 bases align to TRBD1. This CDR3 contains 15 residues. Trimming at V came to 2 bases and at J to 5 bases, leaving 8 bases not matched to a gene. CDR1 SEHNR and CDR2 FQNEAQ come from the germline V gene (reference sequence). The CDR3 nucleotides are TGTGCCAGCAGCTTACGGACAGGGATGCTGGACGAGCAGTACTTC. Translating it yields CASSLRTGMLDEQYF.

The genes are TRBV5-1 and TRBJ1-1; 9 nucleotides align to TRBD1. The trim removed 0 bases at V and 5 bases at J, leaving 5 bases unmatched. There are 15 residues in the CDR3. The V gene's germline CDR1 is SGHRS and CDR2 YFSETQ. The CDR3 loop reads CASSLGDRVLTEAFF. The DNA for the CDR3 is TGCGCCAGCAGCTTGGGGGACAGGGTATTAACTGAAGCTTTCTTT.

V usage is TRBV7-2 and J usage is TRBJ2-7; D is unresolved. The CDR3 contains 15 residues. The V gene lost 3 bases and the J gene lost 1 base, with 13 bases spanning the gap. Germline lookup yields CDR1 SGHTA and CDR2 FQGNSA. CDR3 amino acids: CASSLGPQRSYEQYF. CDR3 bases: TGTGCCAGCAGCTTGGGCCCCCAGAGATCCTACGAGCAGTACTTC.

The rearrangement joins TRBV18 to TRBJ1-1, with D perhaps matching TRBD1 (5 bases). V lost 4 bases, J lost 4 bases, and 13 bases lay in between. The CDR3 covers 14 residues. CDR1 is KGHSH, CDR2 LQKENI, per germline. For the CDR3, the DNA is TGTGCCAGCTCACGTGTGGACATAGGCACTGAAGCTTTCTTT. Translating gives CASSRVDIGTEAFF. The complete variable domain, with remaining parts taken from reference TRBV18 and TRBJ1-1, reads NAGVMQNPRHLVRRRGQEARLRCSPMKGHSHVYWYRQLPEEGLKFMVYLQKENIIDESGMPKERFSAEFPKEGPSILRIQQVVRGDSAAYFCASSRVDIGTEAFFGQGTRLTVV.

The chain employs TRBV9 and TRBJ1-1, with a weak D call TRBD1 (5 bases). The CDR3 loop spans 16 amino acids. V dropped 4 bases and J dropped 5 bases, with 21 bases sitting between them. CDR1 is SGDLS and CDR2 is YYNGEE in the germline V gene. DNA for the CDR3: TGTGCCAGCAGCCTGAACCCAGGGCTCCTAGAGACTGAAGCTTTCTTT. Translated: CASSLNPGLLETEAFF.

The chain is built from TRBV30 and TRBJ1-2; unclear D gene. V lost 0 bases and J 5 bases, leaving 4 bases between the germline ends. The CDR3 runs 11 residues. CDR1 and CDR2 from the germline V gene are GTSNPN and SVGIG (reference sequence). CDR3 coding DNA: TGTGCCTGGAGTGTACGGTATGGCTACACCTTC. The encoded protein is CAWSVRYGYTF. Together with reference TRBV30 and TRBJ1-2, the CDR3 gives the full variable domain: SQTIHQWPATLVQPVGSPLSLECTVEGTSNPNLYWYRQAAGRGLQLLFYSVGIGQISSEVPQNLSASRPQDRQFILSSKKLLLSDSGFYLCAWSVRYGYTFGSGTRLTVV.

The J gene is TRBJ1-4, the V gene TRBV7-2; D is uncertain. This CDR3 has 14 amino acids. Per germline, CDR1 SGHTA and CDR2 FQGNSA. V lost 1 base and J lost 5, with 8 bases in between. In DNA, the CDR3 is TGTGCCAGCAGCTTAGACAGTTCCAATGAAAAACTGTTTTTT. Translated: CASSLDSSNEKLFF. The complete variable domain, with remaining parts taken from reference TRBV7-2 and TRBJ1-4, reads GAGVSQSPSNKVTEKGKDVELRCDPISGHTALYWYRQSLGQGLEFLIYFQGNSAPDKSGLPSDRFSAERTGGSVSTLTIQRTQQEDSAVYLCASSLDSSNEKLFFGSGTQLSVL.

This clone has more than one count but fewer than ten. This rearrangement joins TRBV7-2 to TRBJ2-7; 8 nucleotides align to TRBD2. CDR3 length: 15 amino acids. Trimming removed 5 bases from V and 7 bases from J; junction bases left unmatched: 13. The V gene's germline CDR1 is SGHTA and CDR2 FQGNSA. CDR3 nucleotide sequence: TGTGCCAGCAGCAGTACGGGACTAGTGGGGGGGGAGCAGTACTTC. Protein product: CASSSTGLVGGEQYF.

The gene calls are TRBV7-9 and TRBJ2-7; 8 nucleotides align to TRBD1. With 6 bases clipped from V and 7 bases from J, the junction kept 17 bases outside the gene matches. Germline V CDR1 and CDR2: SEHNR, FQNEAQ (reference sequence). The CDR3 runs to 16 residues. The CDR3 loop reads CASSPPRRDRTEEQYF. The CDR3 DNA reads TGTGCCAGCAGTCCCCCTCGCCGGGACAGGACAGAAGAGCAGTACTTC.

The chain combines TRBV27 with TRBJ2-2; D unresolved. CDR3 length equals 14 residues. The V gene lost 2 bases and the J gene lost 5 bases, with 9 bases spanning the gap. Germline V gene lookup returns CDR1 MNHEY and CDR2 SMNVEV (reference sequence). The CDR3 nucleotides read TGTGCCAGCAGTTTAGGGCATAGAACCGGGGAGCTGTTTTTT. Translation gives CASSLGHRTGELFF.

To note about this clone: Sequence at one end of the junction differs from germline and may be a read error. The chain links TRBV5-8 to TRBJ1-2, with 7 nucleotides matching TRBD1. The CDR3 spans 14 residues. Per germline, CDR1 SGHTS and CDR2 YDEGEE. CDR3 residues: CASSLIGTVYGYAF. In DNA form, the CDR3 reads TGTGCCAGCAGCTTGATCGGGACAGTCTATGGCTACGCCTTC.

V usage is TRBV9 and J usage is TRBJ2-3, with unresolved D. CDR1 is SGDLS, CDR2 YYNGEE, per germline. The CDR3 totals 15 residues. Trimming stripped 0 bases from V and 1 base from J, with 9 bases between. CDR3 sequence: CASSVGADRTDTQYF. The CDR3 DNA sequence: TGTGCCAGCAGCGTAGGGGCAGACCGCACAGATACGCAGTATTTT.